What follows are 25 T cell receptor beta chains derived from one specimen sequenced in a study of CD8 T cells in Susac syndrome. Random hexamers were used to reverse transcribe 0.5 to 1 ug of RNA. TCRdb re-called the immunoSEQ multiplex PCR reads with MiXCR, one entry per CDR3 protein. The sample gives 150,000 to 200,000 distinct CDR3 sequences, approximately 94% of which show up once; 0.08% to 0.095% is in the top ten. The material sequenced was CD4+ T cells from PBMCs. The receptors derive from a human donor with multiple sclerosis.

The CDR3 sequence: CASSGTSGSPYNEQFF. The CDR3 DNA reads as TGCGCCAGCAGCGGGACTAGCGGGAGTCCATACAATGAGCAGTTCTTC. The genes are TRBV5-1 and TRBJ2-1; 14 nucleotides agree with TRBD2. Germline values: CDR1 SGHRS, CDR2 YFSETQ. This CDR3 is 16 amino acids long. V was pared by 4 bases and J by 4 bases, with 4 bases of the junction left unmatched.

The chain couples TRBV3-1 to TRBJ1-2; TRBD1 aligns across 7 bases. J lost 8 bases, V lost 1 base, and 10 bases had no gene match. This CDR3 spans 15 amino acids. CDR1 is LGHDT, CDR2 YNNKEL, per germline (reference sequence). The CDR3 loop is CASSQADRLGFGYTF. The CDR3 DNA sequence: TGTGCCAGCAGCCAAGCGGACAGGCTTGGCTTCGGCTACACCTTC.

The rearrangement links TRBV3-1 to TRBJ2-7; 7 positions match TRBD2. Germline V gene sequence: CDR1 LGHDT, CDR2 YNNKEL (reference sequence). The CDR3 extends over 15 amino acids. The V gene end was trimmed by 0 bases and the J gene end by 3 bases; junction bases not matched to a gene: 5. CDR3 in amino acids: CASSQESRGSYEQYF. The CDR3 bases are TGTGCCAGCAGCCAAGAATCTCGCGGGAGCTACGAGCAGTACTTC.

This clonotype was counted once. The chain combines TRBV12-3 or TRBV12-4 with TRBJ1-1; no definite D call. V lost 1 base and J lost 7, with 16 bases in between. The CDR3 totals 15 residues. The CDR3 loop reads CASSLGQGRRSEAFF. The CDR3 DNA sequence: TGTGCCAGCAGTTTAGGTCAAGGGAGAAGAAGTGAAGCTTTCTTT.

CDR3 coding DNA: TGCAGTGGCAGAAATTTCTATGGCTACACCTTC. Its translation is CSGRNFYGYTF. The V call is TRBV20-1, the J call TRBJ1-2, with D uncertain. This CDR3 spans 11 amino acids. V was clipped by 7 bases and J by 4 bases, with 10 bases between them. Germline CDR1 is DFQATT and CDR2 is SNEGSKA (reference sequence).

The rearrangement links TRBV19 to TRBJ1-1, with no clear D. CDR1 LNHDA and CDR2 SQIVND come from the germline V gene (reference sequence). V was trimmed by 8 bases and J by 3 bases, leaving 19 bases between them. This CDR3 has 15 residues. The chain's CDR3 is CASRDGGARDTEAFF. In DNA, the CDR3 is TGTGCCAGTCGCGACGGAGGTGCACGGGACACTGAAGCTTTCTTT.

The chain joins TRBV18 to TRBJ2-7; perhaps TRBD1 as D (6 bases). This CDR3 comprises 14 residues. Germline CDR1 reads KGHSH; CDR2 reads LQKENI. V gave up 3 bases and J gave up 3 bases, with 12 bases separating them. The CDR3 sequence is CASSPGAADYEQYF. For the CDR3, the DNA is TGTGCCAGCTCACCGGGGGCGGCTGACTACGAGCAGTACTTC.

The CDR3: CSARVIPPGAGEGGYTF. CDR3 sequence (DNA): TGCAGTGCTAGAGTGATTCCGCCCGGCGCAGGGGAGGGCGGCTACACCTTC. The rearrangement joins TRBV20-1 to TRBJ1-2, with D maybe TRBD1 (6 bases). The CDR3 consists of 17 residues. Germline lookup yields CDR1 DFQATT and CDR2 SNEGSKA (reference sequence). Between the trimmed V and J ends, which lost 1 base and 8 bases, there was a span of 26 bases.

The sample holds one count of this clonotype. V is TRBV6-1 and J is TRBJ1-1, with a weak D call TRBD1 (5 bases). In germline, CDR1 is MNHNS, CDR2 SASEGT. Trimming shortened V by 11 bases and J by 5 bases, and 18 bases separated the two germline ends. The CDR3 covers 13 residues. The DNA for the CDR3 is TGTGCCGGCAAACTCAGGGAGAGGACTGAAGCTTTCTTT. This encodes CAGKLRERTEAFF.

This chain uses TRBV6-2 or TRBV6-3 with TRBJ1-3; D unclear. V lost 7 bases, J lost 0 bases, and 10 bases lay in between. This CDR3 contains 14 residues. Germline V gene data show CDR1 as MNHEY and CDR2 as SVGEGT. CDR3 loop: CASIERRSGNTIYF. DNA of the CDR3: TGTGCCAGCATTGAGCGACGCTCTGGAAACACCATATATTTT.

This chain connects TRBV16 to TRBJ1-5, with D maybe TRBD1 (5 bases). The CDR3 length is 16 residues. V was pared by 1 base and J by 7 bases, with 17 bases between. Germline V gene data show CDR1 as KGHSY and CDR2 as FQNENV. The CDR3 is CASSQLESRDGQPQHF. The CDR3 region has the DNA TGTGCCAGCAGCCAATTGGAATCCAGGGATGGCCAGCCCCAGCATTTT.

The chain recombines TRBV27 with TRBJ1-1; 7 bases are shared with TRBD1. Trimming at V came to 3 bases and at J to 8 bases, leaving 6 bases not matched to a gene. The CDR3 covers 13 residues. Germline-derived CDR1 and CDR2 are MNHEY and SMNVEV (reference sequence). The chain's CDR3 is CASSLVPGQEAFF. CDR3 DNA sequence: TGTGCCAGCAGTTTGGTACCGGGACAGGAAGCTTTCTTT.

V gene TRBV12-3 or TRBV12-4 combines with J gene TRBJ2-1; D is ambiguous. CDR3 length: 12 amino acids. Trimming left V 7 bases short and J 6 bases short, with 10 bases between. CDR3 sequence reads: CASKRWANEQFF. CDR3 in DNA: TGTGCCAGCAAGAGGTGGGCCAATGAGCAGTTCTTC.

This clonotype showed up just once. The V and J genes are TRBV21-1 and TRBJ2-1; the table calls TRBD2, which could not be checked here. TRBV21-1 counts as a pseudogene. The length of the CDR3 is 16 residues. CDR3 residues: CASRRTSGRVYNEQFF. For the CDR3, the DNA is TGTGCCAGCAGGAGGACTAGCGGGAGGGTTTACAATGAGCAGTTCTTC.

This clonotype was found once. The chain combines TRBV20-1 with TRBJ1-5, with TRBD1 as a possible D gene (6 bases). CDR1 is DFQATT, CDR2 SNEGSKA, per germline (reference sequence). The CDR3 is 12 residues long. With 6 bases removed from V and 9 bases from J, the gap between germline ends came to 15 bases. The CDR3 nucleotides are TGCAGTGCAGATCAGGGGCGGGTGCCCCAGCATTTT. It codes for CSADQGRVPQHF.

The chain combines TRBV19 with TRBJ2-2; 7 bases fit TRBD2. The ends lost 4 bases at V and 7 bases at J; junction bases unmatched: 6. CDR3 length: 14 amino acids. Per germline, CDR1 LNHDA and CDR2 SQIVND (reference sequence). The CDR3 DNA is TGTGCCAGTAGTAGCGGGAGTTTCTACGGGGAGCTGTTTTTT. As protein: CASSSGSFYGELFF.

This sequence joins TRBV3-1 and TRBJ1-2; D is unresolved. Trimming took 0 bases from V and 13 from J, leaving 15 bases between them. Per germline, CDR1 LGHDT and CDR2 YNNKEL (reference sequence). This CDR3 region has 13 residues. CDR3 DNA: TGTGCCAGCAGCCAAGAGGAGGAGGGCCCCGGCACCTTC. It codes for CASSQEEEGPGTF.

The chain carries TRBV2 and TRBJ1-3, with D uncertain. With 6 bases removed from V and 4 bases from J, the gap between germline ends came to 10 bases. Germline V gene data show CDR1 as SNHLY and CDR2 as FYNNEI. The CDR3 spans 13 residues. In DNA, the CDR3 is TGTGCCAGCAGCGACTTGGGGGGAAACACCATATATTTT. This translates into CASSDLGGNTIYF. The variable domain in full, with the rest retrieved from reference TRBV2 and TRBJ1-3, is EPEVTQTPSHQVTQMGQEVILRCVPISNHLYFYWYRQILGQKVEFLVSFYNNEISEKSEIFDDQFSVERPDGSNFTLKIRSTKLEDSAMYFCASSDLGGNTIYFGEGSWLTVV.

The chain uses TRBV3-1 and TRBJ1-1; D is possibly TRBD1 (6 bases). The CDR3 covers 13 residues. Per germline, CDR1 LGHDT and CDR2 YNNKEL (reference sequence). Trimming removed 4 bases from V and 11 bases from J, with 17 bases in between. CDR3 bases: TGTGCCAGCAGCCTCCAGGGTCCCCAGGGGGCTTTCTTT. It specifies CASSLQGPQGAFF.

The rearrangement links TRBV20-1 to TRBJ2-4; D is ambiguous. This CDR3 has 11 amino acids. CDR1 is DFQATT and CDR2 is SNEGSKA in the germline V gene (reference sequence). V lost 6 bases to trimming and J lost 6 bases, with 9 bases between them. DNA for the CDR3: TGCAGTGCCCGCGACCTAAACATTCAGTACTTC. Its translation: CSARDLNIQYF.

This rearrangement joins TRBV30 to TRBJ1-5; D remains ambiguous. With 2 bases removed from V and 0 bases from J, the gap between germline ends came to 5 bases. Germline V gene sequence: CDR1 GTSNPN, CDR2 SVGIG (reference sequence). This CDR3 is 13 amino acids long. This chain's CDR3 is CAWSLNSNQPQHF. Here the CDR3 DNA reads TGTGCCTGGAGTTTAAATAGCAATCAGCCCCAGCATTTT. Supplemented by reference TRBV30 and TRBJ1-5, the full variable domain reads SQTIHQWPATLVQPVGSPLSLECTVEGTSNPNLYWYRQAAGRGLQLLFYSVGIGQISSEVPQNLSASRPQDRQFILSSKKLLLSDSGFYLCAWSLNSNQPQHFGDGTRLSIL.

This sequence joins TRBV3-1 and TRBJ1-1; TRBD1 might be the D (5 bases). Between the trimmed V and J ends, which lost 3 bases and 1 base, there was a span of 12 bases. The CDR3 runs to 15 residues. CDR1 and CDR2 (germline): LGHDT, YNNKEL (reference sequence). The CDR3 DNA is TGTGCCAGCAGCCAGCGGGTGGGGGGGAACACTGAAGCTTTCTTT. Amino acids: CASSQRVGGNTEAFF. The variable domain in full, with the rest retrieved from reference TRBV3-1 and TRBJ1-1, is DTAVSQTPKYLVTQMGNDKSIKCEQNLGHDTMYWYKQDSKKFLKIMFSYNNKELIINETVPNRFSPKSPDKAHLNLHINSLELGDSAVYFCASSQRVGGNTEAFFGQGTRLTVV.

This clonotype came up once. This chain joins TRBV5-4 and TRBJ2-7; D is ambiguous. V was clipped by 2 bases and J by 2 bases, with 11 bases between them. The germline gives CDR1 SGHNT, CDR2 YYREEE (reference sequence). This CDR3 is built from 14 residues. The CDR3 sequence: CASSLGSAAYEQYF. The CDR3, as DNA: TGTGCCAGCAGCTTAGGATCGGCGGCCTACGAGCAGTACTTC.

The chain couples TRBV6-6 to TRBJ2-5, with D perhaps TRBD2 (6 bases). V was cut by 6 bases and J by 4 bases, with 12 bases left in between. The CDR3 is 13 amino acids. Germline-derived CDR1 and CDR2 are MNHNY and SVGAGI (reference sequence). The CDR3 protein is CASSQGTVETQYF. CDR3 DNA sequence: TGTGCCAGCAGCCAAGGGACTGTAGAGACCCAGTACTTC.

The chain couples TRBV24-1 to TRBJ2-5; a weak D match, TRBD2 (5 bases). V was trimmed by 4 bases and J by 3 bases, leaving 20 bases between them. Germline V CDR1 and CDR2: KGHDR, SFDVKD. The CDR3 sequence is 17 residues long. The CDR3 DNA is TGTGCCACCAGTGACCCCTACCGTGAGGGTGGGAAAGAGACCCAGTACTTC. This sequence encodes CATSDPYREGGKETQYF.